This entry concerns a single T cell receptor (beta chain). The sample comes from a study of cytomegalovirus exposure and HLA in healthy donors. The V gene end was trimmed by 4 bases and the J gene end by 5 bases; junction bases not matched to a gene: 6. This CDR3 has 13 residues. Looked up from germline, CDR1 is SGHRS and CDR2 is YFSETQ. 13 Jbeta primers and 60 Vbeta primers were used for the PCR. Some clones are missing from TCRdb's copy, which holds only in-frame ones; the method was immunoSEQ multiplex PCR. The sample contains 200,000 or so clones, less than 90% of which appear only once. Sequencing was done on a sample of PBMCs. This sequence joins TRBV5-1 and TRBJ2-7; TRBD1 aligns across 7 bases. This sequence was found in a girl under three years old in good health and CMV-seronegative. For the CDR3, the DNA is TGCGCCAGCAGCGATCAGACAGGGAACGAGCAGTACTTC. Its translation: CASSDQTGNEQYF.